What follows describes a single T cell receptor beta chain. The data belong to a study of technical replicates of blood from several donors. TCRdb keeps only in-frame clones here, not all; method: immunoSEQ multiplex PCR. The sample yields 8,500 to 13,000 clones, about 94% seen once. After removal of 8 bases from V and 0 bases from J, the junction contained 4 bases not matched to a gene. The CDR3 length is 16 residues. Germline V gene sequence: CDR1 SNHLY, CDR2 FYNNEI. The sample was PBMCs. The V call is TRBV2, the J call TRBJ2-1, with 13 positions matching TRBD2. This TCR was sampled from a human donor in good health. CDR3 bases: TGTGCCAGCGTACGGACTAGCGGGAGCTCCTACAATGAGCAGTTCTTC. Its protein is CASVRTSGSSYNEQFF. Filled out from reference TRBV2 and TRBJ2-1, the complete variable domain reads EPEVTQTPSHQVTQMGQEVILRCVPISNHLYFYWYRQILGQKVEFLVSFYNNEISEKSEIFDDQFSVERPDGSNFTLKIRSTKLEDSAMYFCASVRTSGSSYNEQFFGPGTRLTVL.